Listed below are T cell receptor beta chains from one sample, sequenced in a study of cytomegalovirus exposure and HLA in healthy donors. TCRdb keeps only in-frame clones here, not all; method: immunoSEQ multiplex PCR. The table records 150,000 to 200,000 clones, roughly nine tenths of them present only once. The sequenced sample was PBMCs. The receptors originated from a young woman in good health and CMV-seropositive. Both conserved end residues are part of each CDR3. The D gene is left open where the match is weak. A clone size is listed for some rows: how often the clone was seen (once, few, many), or a class if it is expanded.

J gene: TRBJ2-7
clone size: -
D gene: -
V gene: TRBV2
CDR3 DNA: TGTGCCAGCAGTGGGAAGCGGAACTCCTACGAGCAGTACTTC
CDR3 protein: CASSGKRNSYEQYF

J gene: TRBJ2-1
clone size: -
D gene: TRBD2
V gene: TRBV13
CDR3 DNA: TGTGCCAGCAGCTTTTCTAGCGGATCCTACAATGAGCAGTTCTTC
CDR3 protein: CASSFSSGSYNEQFF

J gene: TRBJ2-5
clone size: few
D gene: TRBD2
V gene: TRBV14
CDR3 DNA: TGTGCCAGCAGCCCGACTAGCGGGAGTGTGGGGACCCAGTACTTC
CDR3 protein: CASSPTSGSVGTQYF

J gene: TRBJ2-1
clone size: -
D gene: -
V gene: TRBV6-6
CDR3 DNA: TGTGCCAGCAGTTTGCTTAGCGATGAGCAGTTCTTC
CDR3 protein: CASSLLSDEQFF

J gene: TRBJ2-7
clone size: -
D gene: TRBD1
V gene: TRBV7-9
CDR3 DNA: TGTGCCAGCAGCTCGGGGACAGGGGACTCCTACGAGCAGTACTTC
CDR3 protein: CASSSGTGDSYEQYF

J gene: TRBJ2-5
clone size: -
D gene: TRBD1
V gene: TRBV7-2
CDR3 DNA: TGTGCCAGCAGCTTAGACAGGGGAGAGACCCAGTACTTC
CDR3 protein: CASSLDRGETQYF

J gene: TRBJ1-5
clone size: -
D gene: -
V gene: TRBV2
CDR3 DNA: TGTGCCAGCAGTGCAGGGAATCAGCCCCAGCATTTT
CDR3 protein: CASSAGNQPQHF

J gene: TRBJ2-2
clone size: -
D gene: -
V gene: TRBV5-4
CDR3 DNA: TGTGCCAGCAGCTTGAGGAAAACGGGATCCGGGGAGCTGTTTTTT
CDR3 protein: CASSLRKTGSGELFF

J gene: TRBJ2-1
clone size: -
D gene: -
V gene: TRBV30
CDR3 DNA: TGTGCCTGGAGAACTAAGGACCAGACTAACTACAATGAGCAGTTCTTC
CDR3 protein: CAWRTKDQTNYNEQFF

J gene: TRBJ1-1
clone size: -
D gene: -
V gene: TRBV5-4
CDR3 DNA: TGTGCCAGCGAGGGAAACTCGGGCACTGAAGCTTTCTTT
CDR3 protein: CASEGNSGTEAFF

J gene: TRBJ1-5
clone size: few
D gene: -
V gene: TRBV6-6
CDR3 DNA: TGTGCCACAACAGGGCACAGCAATCAGCCCCAGCATTTT
CDR3 protein: CATTGHSNQPQHF

J gene: TRBJ2-2
clone size: -
D gene: TRBD2
V gene: TRBV2
CDR3 DNA: TGTGCCAGCAGTGAGACGGGACTAGCGGGCGGGGAGCTGTTTTTT
CDR3 protein: CASSETGLAGGELFF

J gene: TRBJ2-7
clone size: -
D gene: TRBD2
V gene: TRBV9
CDR3 DNA: TGTGCCAGCAGCGTTGGGACCGCGGGGGGCGAGCAGTACTTC
CDR3 protein: CASSVGTAGGEQYF

J gene: TRBJ1-2
clone size: -
D gene: -
V gene: TRBV15
CDR3 DNA: TGTGCCACCAGCAGAGGAGCCGACAGAAACTATGGCTACACCTTC
CDR3 protein: CATSRGADRNYGYTF

J gene: TRBJ2-3
clone size: -
D gene: -
V gene: TRBV7-9
CDR3 DNA: TGTGCCAGCAGCTTGGGGCTTCAGTCTACAGATACGCAGTATTTT
CDR3 protein: CASSLGLQSTDTQYF

J gene: TRBJ2-7
clone size: -
D gene: TRBD1
V gene: TRBV27
CDR3 DNA: TGTGCCAGCAGTTTCTCCGGGACAGGGCACGAGCAGTACTTC
CDR3 protein: CASSFSGTGHEQYF

J gene: TRBJ2-6
clone size: -
D gene: TRBD1
V gene: TRBV5-6
CDR3 DNA: TGTGCCAGCAGCCCTCGAGGGGGCGTCTCTGGGGCCAACGTCCTGACTTTC
CDR3 protein: CASSPRGGVSGANVLTF

J gene: TRBJ1-1
clone size: -
D gene: -
V gene: TRBV6-5
CDR3 DNA: TGTGCCAGCAGTTCTACTTCCCGGGGGGTGAACACTGAAGCTTTCTTT
CDR3 protein: CASSSTSRGVNTEAFF

J gene: TRBJ1-2
clone size: -
D gene: -
V gene: TRBV30
CDR3 DNA: TGTGCCTGGATTTTTGCCGGGACAACGGGCTACACCTTC
CDR3 protein: CAWIFAGTTGYTF

J gene: TRBJ2-5
clone size: -
D gene: TRBD2
V gene: TRBV30
CDR3 DNA: TGTGCCTGGAGGCACCTTGGACTAGCCCCGTGGGAGACCCAGTACTTC
CDR3 protein: CAWRHLGLAPWETQYF

J gene: TRBJ1-2
clone size: -
D gene: -
V gene: TRBV29-1
CDR3 DNA: TGCAGCGTGGAACCAGTTAACTATGGCTACACCTTC
CDR3 protein: CSVEPVNYGYTF

J gene: TRBJ1-1
clone size: -
D gene: TRBD1
V gene: TRBV9
CDR3 DNA: TGTGCCAGCAGCGTAACAGGGGCCGGGAACACTGAAGCTTTCTTT
CDR3 protein: CASSVTGAGNTEAFF

J gene: TRBJ2-7
clone size: few
D gene: -
V gene: TRBV14
CDR3 DNA: TGTGCCAGCAGCCATCAAACAGGAGGGTACTACGAGCAGTACTTC
CDR3 protein: CASSHQTGGYYEQYF

J gene: TRBJ1-1
clone size: few
D gene: TRBD1
V gene: TRBV11-2
CDR3 DNA: TGTGCCAGCAGCTGGACAGGGAACACTGAAGCTTTCTTT
CDR3 protein: CASSWTGNTEAFF

J gene: TRBJ2-2
clone size: -
D gene: TRBD2
V gene: TRBV9
CDR3 DNA: TGTGCCAGCAGCGCACAGGCTAGCGGGAGGACCGGGGAGCTGTTTTTT
CDR3 protein: CASSAQASGRTGELFF

J gene: TRBJ2-1
clone size: -
D gene: -
V gene: TRBV5-4
CDR3 DNA: TGTGCCAGCAGCTTAGGGGGACCACTCGGGGAGGGGCGGTTCTTC
CDR3 protein: CASSLGGPLGEGRFF

J gene: TRBJ2-4
clone size: -
D gene: TRBD2
V gene: TRBV19
CDR3 DNA: TGTGCCAGTAGTAGCGGGGGATTAGCCAAAAACATTCAGTACTTC
CDR3 protein: CASSSGGLAKNIQYF

J gene: TRBJ1-5
clone size: -
D gene: -
V gene: TRBV25-1
CDR3 DNA: TGTGCCAGCCCCAAGCTAATGCTTAGCAATCAGCCCCAGCATTTT
CDR3 protein: CASPKLMLSNQPQHF

J gene: TRBJ2-7
clone size: -
D gene: -
V gene: TRBV2
CDR3 DNA: TGTGCCAGCAGAAGTACGGCAGGGAATGGCGAGCAGTACTTC
CDR3 protein: CASRSTAGNGEQYF

J gene: TRBJ2-2
clone size: -
D gene: -
V gene: TRBV29-1
CDR3 DNA: TGCAGCGTTGAGGACACCAACACCGGGGAGCTGTTTTTT
CDR3 protein: CSVEDTNTGELFF

J gene: TRBJ1-2
clone size: -
D gene: -
V gene: TRBV28
CDR3 DNA: TGTGCCAGCATGGCAGGGGACCTCAACTATGGCTACACCTTC
CDR3 protein: CASMAGDLNYGYTF

J gene: TRBJ2-7
clone size: -
D gene: TRBD2
V gene: TRBV2
CDR3 DNA: TGTGCCAGCAGATCCGGGACTAGCGGTACCTACGAGCAGTACTTC
CDR3 protein: CASRSGTSGTYEQYF

J gene: TRBJ2-5
clone size: -
D gene: -
V gene: TRBV6-1
CDR3 DNA: TGTGCCAGCAGTGAAGAGGAGAGCTGGGAGACCCAGTACTTC
CDR3 protein: CASSEEESWETQYF

J gene: TRBJ1-3
clone size: -
D gene: TRBD1
V gene: TRBV30
CDR3 DNA: TGTGCCTGGAGTGAAAACCGGGACAGCCAAACCTTT
CDR3 protein: CAWSENRDSQTF

J gene: TRBJ2-1
clone size: -
D gene: -
V gene: TRBV6-5
CDR3 DNA: TGTGCCAGCAGGCCTATCGGGAGTCACTACAATGAGCAGTTCTTC
CDR3 protein: CASRPIGSHYNEQFF

J gene: TRBJ2-7
clone size: -
D gene: TRBD1
V gene: TRBV9
CDR3 DNA: TGTGCCAGCAGCCCGCGGACAGGGGAAACCTACGAGCAGTACTTC
CDR3 protein: CASSPRTGETYEQYF

J gene: TRBJ2-6
clone size: once
D gene: -
V gene: TRBV6-4
CDR3 DNA: TGTGCCAGCAGTGAAGGAGCTGGGGCCAACGTCCTGACTTTC
CDR3 protein: CASSEGAGANVLTF